The 4 T cell receptor beta chains below were found in one sample sequenced in a study of beta chain features in type 1 diabetes listed by TCRdb under 2018. The library was built by means of the immunoSEQ multiplex PCR assay. The entire amount of isolated RNA was reverse transcribed using the High Capacity cDNA Reverse Transcription Kit, so the sequenced TCRB transcripts were expressed ones. Held by TCRdb, this immuneACCESS table contains in-frame sequences only and omits some clones. Under half of the omission traces to an unresolved V gene where checked; the cause of the rest is unknown. The sample contains under 500,000 clones, about 32% of them found a single time. Around 0.065% of the sample belongs to the ten largest clones. The sample was naive CD4+ T cells from blood. The sample's cell subset or site, from its label and the paper: true naive CD4+ T cells. These receptors were taken from a man aged 18 to 29 in good health.

This clone was seen a few times. The chain recombines TRBV7-7 with TRBJ2-5, with D hard to call. The germline V and J ends were trimmed by 5 bases and 5 bases, with 18 bases remaining between them. The CDR3 is 15 amino acids. Germline V gene sequence: CDR1 SSHAT, CDR2 FNYEAQ (reference sequence). CDR3 loop: CASSPVSKGRETQYF. In DNA, the CDR3 is TGTGCCAGCAGCCCCGTTTCGAAGGGCAGGGAGACCCAGTACTTC.

This chain uses TRBV7-2 with TRBJ2-3, with a tentative D call TRBD2 (6 bases). The germline gives CDR1 SGHTA, CDR2 FQGNSA. The CDR3 sequence is 16 residues long. Trimming cost V 5 bases and J 4 bases, with 19 bases left between them. CDR3 loop: CASSPDTSRLPDTQYF. The CDR3 nucleotides are TGTGCCAGCAGCCCAGATACTAGCCGTCTTCCAGATACGCAGTATTTT.

The chain combines TRBV29-1 with TRBJ2-3; D perhaps matches TRBD2 (6 bases). The CDR3 extends over 15 amino acids. The germline V gene encodes CDR1 SQVTM and CDR2 ANQGSEA. The V end lost 6 bases, the J end lost 2 bases, and 18 bases lay between the germline ends. The CDR3 spells CSVALTRDPTDTQYF. DNA for the CDR3: TGCAGCGTGGCCTTGACGCGGGACCCCACAGATACGCAGTATTTT.

CDR3 amino acids: CASSVDDYSNQPQHF. The CDR3 DNA reads TGTGCCAGCAGCGTAGACGATTATAGCAATCAGCCCCAGCATTTT. The rearrangement links TRBV9 to TRBJ1-5; D gene unclear. Trimming left V 0 bases short and J 0 bases short, with 7 bases between. This CDR3 is built from 15 residues. Germline V gene data show CDR1 as SGDLS and CDR2 as YYNGEE.